This TCR beta chain appears in the sequencing data of a study of shared clonotypes between healthy human individuals. Study at large: Three plates each covered CD4 naive and memory; CD8 naive two, CD8 memory one.

Replicate PCRs for sorted subsets used 200 ng DNA; this equaled tens of thousands of T cell genomes. Only in-frame clones appear in the TCRdb table, and some are missing; sequencing was by immunoSEQ multiplex PCR. Here the sample spans some 1 million clones, approximately 76% being singletons. V was pared by 2 bases and J by 6 bases, with 16 bases between. The CDR3 has 15 residues. CDR1 SGHDT and CDR2 YYEEEE come from the germline V gene. Material for sequencing was memory CD4+ T cells sorted from blood. Subset noted: CD45RA-negative fraction. The TCR comes from a man younger than 35 in good health. The chain combines TRBV5-6 with TRBJ2-3; perhaps TRBD2 as D (6 bases). CDR3 loop: CASSLARSGGDTQYF. CDR3 nucleotides: TGTGCCAGCAGCTTAGCCCGAAGCGGAGGGGATACGCAGTATTTT. The whole variable domain, remainder taken from reference TRBV5-6 and TRBJ2-3, is DAGVTQSPTHLIKTRGQQVTLRCSPKSGHDTVSWYQQALGQGPQFIFQYYEEEERQRGNFPDRFSGHQFPNYSSELNVNALLLGDSALYLCASSLARSGGDTQYFGPGTRLTVL.